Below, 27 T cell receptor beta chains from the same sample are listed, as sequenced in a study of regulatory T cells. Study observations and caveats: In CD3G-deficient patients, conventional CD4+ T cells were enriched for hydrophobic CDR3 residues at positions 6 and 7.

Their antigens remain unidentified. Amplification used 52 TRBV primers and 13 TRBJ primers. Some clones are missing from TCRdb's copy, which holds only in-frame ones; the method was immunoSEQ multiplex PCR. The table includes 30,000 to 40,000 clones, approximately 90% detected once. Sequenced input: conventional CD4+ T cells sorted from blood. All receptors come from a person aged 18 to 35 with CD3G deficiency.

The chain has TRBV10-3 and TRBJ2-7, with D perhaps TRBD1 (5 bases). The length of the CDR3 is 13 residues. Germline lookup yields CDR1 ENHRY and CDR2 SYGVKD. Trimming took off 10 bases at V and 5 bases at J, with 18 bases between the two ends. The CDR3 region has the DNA TGTGCCACCCGGCGGAAGGGGCCGAACGAGCAGTACTTC. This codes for CATRRKGPNEQYF.

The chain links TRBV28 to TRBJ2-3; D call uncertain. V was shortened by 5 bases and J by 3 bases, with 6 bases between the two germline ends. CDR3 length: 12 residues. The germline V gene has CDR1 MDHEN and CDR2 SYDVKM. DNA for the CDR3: TGTGCCAGCAGTAGTGCGACAGATACGCAGTATTTT. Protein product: CASSSATDTQYF.

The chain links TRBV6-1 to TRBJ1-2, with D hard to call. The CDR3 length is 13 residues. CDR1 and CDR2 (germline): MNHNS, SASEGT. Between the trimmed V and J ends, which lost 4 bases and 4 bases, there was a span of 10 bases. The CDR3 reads CASSVRTAYGYTF. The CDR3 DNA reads TGTGCCAGCAGTGTTCGGACTGCCTATGGCTACACCTTC.

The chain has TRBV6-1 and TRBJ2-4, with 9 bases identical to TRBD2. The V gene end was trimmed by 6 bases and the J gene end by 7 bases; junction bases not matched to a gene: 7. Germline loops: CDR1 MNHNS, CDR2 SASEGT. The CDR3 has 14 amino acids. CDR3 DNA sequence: TGTGCCAGCAGCGGGGGGAGCGGGAGGAACATTCAGTACTTC. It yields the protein CASSGGSGRNIQYF.

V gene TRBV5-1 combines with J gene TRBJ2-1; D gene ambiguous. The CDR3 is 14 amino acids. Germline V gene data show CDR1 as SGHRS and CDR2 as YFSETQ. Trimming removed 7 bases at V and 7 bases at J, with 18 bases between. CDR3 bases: TGCGCCAGCTCCCTAGAGACGGCACTTAATGAGCAGTTCTTC. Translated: CASSLETALNEQFF.

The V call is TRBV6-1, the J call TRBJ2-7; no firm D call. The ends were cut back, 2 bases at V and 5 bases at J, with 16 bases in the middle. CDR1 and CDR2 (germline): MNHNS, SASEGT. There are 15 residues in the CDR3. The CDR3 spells CASSEYAPPGNEQYF. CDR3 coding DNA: TGTGCCAGCAGTGAATATGCCCCCCCTGGCAACGAGCAGTACTTC.

The CDR3 nucleotides read TGCGCCAGCAGTCGGACGGCCTACGAGCAGTACTTC. It encodes CASSRTAYEQYF. The chain combines TRBV4-1 with TRBJ2-7, with D unresolved. Germline CDR1 reads MGHRA; CDR2 reads YSYEKL. The CDR3 extends over 12 amino acids. The germline V and J ends were trimmed by 6 bases and 2 bases, with 8 bases remaining between them.

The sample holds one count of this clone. The CDR3 sequence is CASRAGAVTGELFF. CDR3 coding DNA: TGTGCCAGCAGGGCGGGAGCGGTCACCGGGGAGCTGTTTTTT. The V gene is TRBV6-1, the J gene TRBJ2-2, with 7 bases lining up with TRBD2. Trimming cost V 6 bases and J 4 bases; bases outside gene matches: 5. The CDR3 is 14 amino acids. From germline, CDR1 is MNHNS and CDR2 SASEGT.

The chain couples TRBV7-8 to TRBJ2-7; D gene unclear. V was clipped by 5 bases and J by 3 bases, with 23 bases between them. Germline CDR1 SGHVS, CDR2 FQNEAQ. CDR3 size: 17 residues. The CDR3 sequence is CASSLDPRVGRNYEQYF. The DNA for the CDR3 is TGTGCCAGCAGCCTTGATCCTAGGGTTGGACGGAACTACGAGCAGTACTTC.

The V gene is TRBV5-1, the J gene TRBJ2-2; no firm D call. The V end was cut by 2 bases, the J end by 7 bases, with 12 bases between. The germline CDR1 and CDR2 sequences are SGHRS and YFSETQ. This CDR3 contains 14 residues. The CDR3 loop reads CASSLGALVGELFF. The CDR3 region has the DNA TGCGCCAGCAGCTTAGGAGCACTGGTCGGGGAGCTGTTTTTT.

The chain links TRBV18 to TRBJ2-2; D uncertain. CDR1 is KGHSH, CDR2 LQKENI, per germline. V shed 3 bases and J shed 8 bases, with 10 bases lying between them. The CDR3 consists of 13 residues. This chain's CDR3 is CASSPTVQGELFF. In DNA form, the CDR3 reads TGTGCCAGCTCACCGACCGTACAAGGGGAGCTGTTTTTT.

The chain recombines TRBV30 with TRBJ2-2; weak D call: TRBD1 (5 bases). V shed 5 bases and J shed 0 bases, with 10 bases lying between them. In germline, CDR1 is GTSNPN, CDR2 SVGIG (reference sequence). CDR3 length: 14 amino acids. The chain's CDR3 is CAWQGAANTGELFF. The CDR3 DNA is TGTGCCTGGCAAGGGGCAGCGAACACCGGGGAGCTGTTTTTT.

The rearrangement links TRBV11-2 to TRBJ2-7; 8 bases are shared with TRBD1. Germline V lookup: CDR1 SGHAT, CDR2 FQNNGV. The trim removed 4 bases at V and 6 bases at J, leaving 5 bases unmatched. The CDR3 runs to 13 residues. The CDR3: CASSSDRGGEQYF. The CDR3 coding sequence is TGTGCCAGCAGCTCAGACAGGGGTGGCGAGCAGTACTTC. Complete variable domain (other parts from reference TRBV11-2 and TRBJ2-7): EAGVAQSPRYKIIEKRQSVAFWCNPISGHATLYWYQQILGQGPKLLIQFQNNGVVDDSQLPKDRFSAERLKGVDSTLKIQPAKLEDSAVYLCASSSDRGGEQYFGPGTRLTVT.

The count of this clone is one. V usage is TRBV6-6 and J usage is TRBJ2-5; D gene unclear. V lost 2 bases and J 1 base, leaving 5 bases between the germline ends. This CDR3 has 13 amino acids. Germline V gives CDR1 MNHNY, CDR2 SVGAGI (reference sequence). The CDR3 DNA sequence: TGTGCCAGCAGTTACCAGTTCCAAGAGACCCAGTACTTC. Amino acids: CASSYQFQETQYF.

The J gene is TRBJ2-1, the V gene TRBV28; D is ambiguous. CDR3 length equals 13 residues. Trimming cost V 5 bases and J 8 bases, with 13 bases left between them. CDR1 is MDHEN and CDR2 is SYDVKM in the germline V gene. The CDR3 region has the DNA TGTGCCAGCAGTCCCGGACGGCACCATGAGCAGTTCTTC. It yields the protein CASSPGRHHEQFF. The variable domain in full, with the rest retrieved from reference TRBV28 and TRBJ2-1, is DVKVTQSSRYLVKRTGEKVFLECVQDMDHENMFWYRQDPGLGLRLIYFSYDVKMKEKGDIPEGYSVSREKKERFSLILESASTNQTSMYLCASSPGRHHEQFFGPGTRLTVL.

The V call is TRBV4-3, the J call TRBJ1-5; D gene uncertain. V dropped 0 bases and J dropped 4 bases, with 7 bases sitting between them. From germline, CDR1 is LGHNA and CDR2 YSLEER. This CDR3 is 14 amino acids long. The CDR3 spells CASSQETENQPQHF. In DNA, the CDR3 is TGCGCCAGCAGCCAAGAAACAGAAAATCAGCCCCAGCATTTT.

Here the CDR3 DNA reads TGTGCCAGCAGTGCTCTAGCGGGAGGGCCCGGAGAGCAGTACTTC. This encodes CASSALAGGPGEQYF. This sequence joins TRBV6-1 and TRBJ2-7; 12 positions match TRBD2. Germline assignment: CDR1 MNHNS and CDR2 SASEGT. The J segment lost 7 bases and the V segment lost 4 bases, leaving 8 bases of the junction unmatched. This CDR3 is built from 15 residues.

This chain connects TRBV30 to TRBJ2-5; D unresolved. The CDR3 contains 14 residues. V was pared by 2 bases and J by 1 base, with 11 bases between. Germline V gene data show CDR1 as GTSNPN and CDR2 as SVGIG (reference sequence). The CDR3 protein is CAWSPRGLQETQYF. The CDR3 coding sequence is TGTGCCTGGAGTCCTCGTGGGCTCCAAGAGACCCAGTACTTC.

The CDR3, as DNA: TGTGCCATCAGGCCATCCCTCTCCTACGAGCAGTACTTC. It encodes CAIRPSLSYEQYF. The chain links TRBV10-3 to TRBJ2-7; the D is unclear. Germline assignment: CDR1 ENHRY and CDR2 SYGVKD. CDR3 length: 13 residues. V shed 6 bases and J shed 0 bases, with 9 bases lying between them.

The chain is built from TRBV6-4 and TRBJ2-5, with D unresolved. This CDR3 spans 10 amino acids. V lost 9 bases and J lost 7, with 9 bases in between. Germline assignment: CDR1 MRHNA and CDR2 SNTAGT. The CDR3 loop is CARPLATQYF. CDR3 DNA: TGTGCCAGACCCCTGGCGACCCAGTACTTC.

CDR3 in amino acids: CASGAGVNTEAFF. The CDR3 region has the DNA TGTGCCAGCGGTGCGGGGGTGAACACTGAAGCTTTCTTT. V and J are TRBV7-8 and TRBJ1-1; possible D gene TRBD1, 5 bases. Trimming left V 8 bases short and J 0 bases short, with 10 bases between. The length of the CDR3 is 13 residues. The germline V gene has CDR1 SGHVS and CDR2 FQNEAQ. Complete variable domain (other parts from reference TRBV7-8 and TRBJ1-1): GAGVSQSPRYKVAKRGQDVALRCDPISGHVSLFWYQQALGQGPEFLTYFQNEAQLDKSGLPSDRFFAERPEGSVSTLKIQRTQQEDSAVYLCASGAGVNTEAFFGQGTRLTVV.

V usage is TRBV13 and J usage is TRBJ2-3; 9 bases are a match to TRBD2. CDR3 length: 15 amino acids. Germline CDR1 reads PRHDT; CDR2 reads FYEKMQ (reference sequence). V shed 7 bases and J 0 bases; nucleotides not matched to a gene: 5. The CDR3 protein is CASTRSGGSTDTQYF. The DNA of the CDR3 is TGTGCCAGCACCCGAAGCGGGGGGAGCACAGATACGCAGTATTTT. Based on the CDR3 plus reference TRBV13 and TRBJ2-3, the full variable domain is AAGVIQSPRHLIKEKRETATLKCYPIPRHDTVYWYQQGPGQDPQFLISFYEKMQSDKGSIPDRFSAQQFSDYHSELNMSSLELGDSALYFCASTRSGGSTDTQYFGPGTRLTVL.

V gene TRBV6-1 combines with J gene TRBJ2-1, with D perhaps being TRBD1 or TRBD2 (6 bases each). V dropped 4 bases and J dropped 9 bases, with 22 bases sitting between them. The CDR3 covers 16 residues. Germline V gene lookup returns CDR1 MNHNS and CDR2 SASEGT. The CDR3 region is CASSGLGSRLGGEQFF. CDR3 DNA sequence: TGTGCCAGCAGTGGCCTCGGGAGTCGCTTAGGGGGTGAGCAGTTCTTC.

Here the CDR3 reads CASRRDLGASGELFF. CDR3 nucleotides: TGCGCCAGCCGGCGGGACCTGGGGGCCTCCGGGGAGCTGTTTTTT. The genes are TRBV10-2 and TRBJ2-2; D may be TRBD1 or TRBD2 (6 bases each). The CDR3 extends over 15 amino acids. Germline CDR1 is WSHSY and CDR2 is SAAADI. V lost 8 bases and J lost 6, with 19 bases in between.

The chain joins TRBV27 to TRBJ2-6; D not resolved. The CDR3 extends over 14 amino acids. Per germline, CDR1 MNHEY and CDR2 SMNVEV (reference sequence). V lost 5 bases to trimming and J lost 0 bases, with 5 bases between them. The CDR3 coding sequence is TGTGCCAGCAGTATCCGCTCTGGGGCCAACGTCCTGACTTTC. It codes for CASSIRSGANVLTF.

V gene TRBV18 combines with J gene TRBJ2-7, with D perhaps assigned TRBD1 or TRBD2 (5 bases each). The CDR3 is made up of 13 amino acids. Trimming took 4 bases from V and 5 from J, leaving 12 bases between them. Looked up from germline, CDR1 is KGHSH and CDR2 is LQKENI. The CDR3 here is CASSRGPNHEQYF. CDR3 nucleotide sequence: TGTGCCAGCTCACGGGGACCCAATCACGAGCAGTACTTC.

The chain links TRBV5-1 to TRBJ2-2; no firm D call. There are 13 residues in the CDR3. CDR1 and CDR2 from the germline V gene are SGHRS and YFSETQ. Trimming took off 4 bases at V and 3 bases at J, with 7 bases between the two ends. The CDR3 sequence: CASSERYTGELFF. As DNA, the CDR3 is TGCGCCAGCAGCGAGAGGTACACCGGGGAGCTGTTTTTT.